This T cell receptor beta chain was identified in a study of shared clonotypes between healthy human individuals. Looking at the study overall: The plates for each donor numbered three CD4 naive, three CD4 memory, two CD8 naive and one CD8 memory.

This CDR3 has 15 amino acids. Trimming left V 7 bases short and J 4 bases short, with 17 bases between. Germline values: CDR1 LNHDA, CDR2 SQIVND (reference sequence). Several immunoSEQ 96-well plates shared each subset's DNA, each plate a replicate. Per the study methods: From ImmunoSEQ came sequences covering only the junction and carrying no quality scores, so filtering differed. TCRdb's copy holds only in-frame clones and misses some; the assay was immunoSEQ multiplex PCR. From that table come the V and J calls and clone size; the DNA was used to work out D and trimming. The repertoire holds approximately 1.5 million clones, with 98% as singletons.

The TCR was taken from a man aged 25 to 40 in good health. Specimen: naive CD4+ T cells sorted from blood. Subset described: CD45RA+ positively selected. The J gene is TRBJ1-5, the V gene TRBV19; D possibly corresponds to TRBD1 (5 bases). The CDR3 nucleotides read TGTGCCAGTACCGAGACCCAGGGCGCGAATCAGCCCCAGCATTTT. Protein: CASTETQGANQPQHF.